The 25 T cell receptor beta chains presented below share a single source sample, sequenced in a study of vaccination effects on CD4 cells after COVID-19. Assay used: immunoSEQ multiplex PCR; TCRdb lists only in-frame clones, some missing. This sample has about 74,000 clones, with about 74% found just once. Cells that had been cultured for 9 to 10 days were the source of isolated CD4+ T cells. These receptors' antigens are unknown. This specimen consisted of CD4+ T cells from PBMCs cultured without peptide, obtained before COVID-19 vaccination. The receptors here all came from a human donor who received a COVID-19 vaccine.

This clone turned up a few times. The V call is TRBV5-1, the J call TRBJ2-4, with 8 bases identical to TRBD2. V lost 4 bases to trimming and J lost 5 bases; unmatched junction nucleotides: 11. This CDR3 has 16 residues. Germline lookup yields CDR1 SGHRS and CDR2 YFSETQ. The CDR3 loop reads CASSPWLDGGENIQYF. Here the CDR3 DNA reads TGCGCCAGCAGCCCCTGGCTTGACGGGGGGGAAAACATTCAGTACTTC.

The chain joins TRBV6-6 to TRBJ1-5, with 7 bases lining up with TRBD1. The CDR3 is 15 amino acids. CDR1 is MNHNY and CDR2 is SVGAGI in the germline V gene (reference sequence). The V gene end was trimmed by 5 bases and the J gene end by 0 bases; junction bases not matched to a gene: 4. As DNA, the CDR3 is TGTGCCAGCAGTAATGGACAGGTTAGCAATCAGCCCCAGCATTTT. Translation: CASSNGQVSNQPQHF.

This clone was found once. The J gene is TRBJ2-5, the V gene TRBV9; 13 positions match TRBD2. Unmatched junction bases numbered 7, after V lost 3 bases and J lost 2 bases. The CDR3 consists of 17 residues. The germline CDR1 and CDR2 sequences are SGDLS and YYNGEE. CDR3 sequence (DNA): TGTGCCAGCAGCGCGCCACGGACTAGCGGGGGACAAGAGACCCAGTACTTC. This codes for CASSAPRTSGGQETQYF.

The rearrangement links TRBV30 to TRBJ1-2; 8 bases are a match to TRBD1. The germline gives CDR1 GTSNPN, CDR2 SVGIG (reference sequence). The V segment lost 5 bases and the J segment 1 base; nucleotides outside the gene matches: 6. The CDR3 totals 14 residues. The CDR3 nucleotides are TGTGCCTGGGGGGACAGGTCACTTAACTATGGCTACACCTTC. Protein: CAWGDRSLNYGYTF.

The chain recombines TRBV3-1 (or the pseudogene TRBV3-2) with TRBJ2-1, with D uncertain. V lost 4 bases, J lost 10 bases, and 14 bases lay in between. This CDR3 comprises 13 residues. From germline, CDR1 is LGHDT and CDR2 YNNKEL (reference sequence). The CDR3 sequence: CASSPIRSREQFF. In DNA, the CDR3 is TGTGCCAGCAGCCCCATACGGTCCCGCGAGCAGTTCTTC.

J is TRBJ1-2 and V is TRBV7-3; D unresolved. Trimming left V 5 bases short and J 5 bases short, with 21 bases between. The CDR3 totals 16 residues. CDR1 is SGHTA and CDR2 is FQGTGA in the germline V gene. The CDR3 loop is CASSPQADLSVYGYTF. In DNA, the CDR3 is TGTGCCAGCAGCCCACAAGCGGACCTCAGCGTATATGGCTACACCTTC. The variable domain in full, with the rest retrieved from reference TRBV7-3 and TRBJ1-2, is GAGVSQTPSNKVTEKGKYVELRCDPISGHTALYWYRQSLGQGPEFLIYFQGTGAADDSGLPNDRFFAVRPEGSVSTLKIQRTERGDSAVYLCASSPQADLSVYGYTFGSGTRLTVV.

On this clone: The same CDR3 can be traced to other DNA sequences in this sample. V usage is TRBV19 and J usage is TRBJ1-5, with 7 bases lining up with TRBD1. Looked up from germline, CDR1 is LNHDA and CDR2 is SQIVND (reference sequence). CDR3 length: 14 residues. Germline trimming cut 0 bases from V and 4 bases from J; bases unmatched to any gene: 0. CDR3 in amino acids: CASSIDRGNQPQHF. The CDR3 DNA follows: TGTGCCAGTAGTATAGACAGGGGGAATCAGCCCCAGCATTTT.

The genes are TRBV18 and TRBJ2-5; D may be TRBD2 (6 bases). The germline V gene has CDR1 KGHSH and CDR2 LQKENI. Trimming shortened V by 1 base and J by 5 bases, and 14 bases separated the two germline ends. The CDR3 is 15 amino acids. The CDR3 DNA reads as TGTGCCAGCTCACCACTAGCGGTGGGCCGGGAGACCCAGTACTTC. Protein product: CASSPLAVGRETQYF.

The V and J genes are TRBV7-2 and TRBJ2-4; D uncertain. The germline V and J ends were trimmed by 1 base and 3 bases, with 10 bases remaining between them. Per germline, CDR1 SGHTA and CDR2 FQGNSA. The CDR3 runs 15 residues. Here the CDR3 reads CASSLGSGYKNIQYF. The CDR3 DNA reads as TGTGCCAGCAGCTTAGGGTCCGGGTACAAAAACATTCAGTACTTC.

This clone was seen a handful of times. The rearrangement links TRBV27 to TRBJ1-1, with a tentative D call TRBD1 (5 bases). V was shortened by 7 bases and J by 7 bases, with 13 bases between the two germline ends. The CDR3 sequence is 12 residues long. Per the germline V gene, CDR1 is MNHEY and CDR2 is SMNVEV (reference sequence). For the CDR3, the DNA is TGTGCCAGCACCAACAGGTATGGTGAAGCTTTCTTT. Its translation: CASTNRYGEAFF.

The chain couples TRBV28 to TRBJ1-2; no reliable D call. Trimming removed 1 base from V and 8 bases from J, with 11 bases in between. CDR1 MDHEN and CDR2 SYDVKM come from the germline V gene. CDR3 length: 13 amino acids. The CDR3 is CASSLFGSGGYTF. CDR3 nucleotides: TGTGCCAGCAGTTTATTTGGTTCGGGGGGCTACACCTTC.

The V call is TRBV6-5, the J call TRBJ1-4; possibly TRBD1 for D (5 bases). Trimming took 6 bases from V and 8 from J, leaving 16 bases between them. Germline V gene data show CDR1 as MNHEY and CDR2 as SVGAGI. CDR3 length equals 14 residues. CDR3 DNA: TGTGCCAGCAGCCGACAGTCCGGTCGGGAAAAACTGTTTTTT. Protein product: CASSRQSGREKLFF.

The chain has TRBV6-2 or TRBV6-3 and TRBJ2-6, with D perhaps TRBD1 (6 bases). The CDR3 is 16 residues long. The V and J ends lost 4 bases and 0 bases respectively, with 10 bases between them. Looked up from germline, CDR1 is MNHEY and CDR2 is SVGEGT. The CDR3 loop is CASSSGAISGANVLTF. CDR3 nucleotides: TGTGCCAGCAGTTCAGGGGCCATCTCTGGGGCCAACGTCCTGACTTTC.

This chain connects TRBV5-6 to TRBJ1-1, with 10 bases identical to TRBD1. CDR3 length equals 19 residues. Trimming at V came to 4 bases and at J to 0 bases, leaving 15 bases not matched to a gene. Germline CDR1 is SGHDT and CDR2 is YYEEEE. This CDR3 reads CASSPFALGQGELNTEAFF. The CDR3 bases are TGTGCCAGCAGCCCTTTCGCTCTTGGACAGGGGGAGCTGAACACTGAAGCTTTCTTT. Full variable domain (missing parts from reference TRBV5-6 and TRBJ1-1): DAGVTQSPTHLIKTRGQQVTLRCSPKSGHDTVSWYQQALGQGPQFIFQYYEEEERQRGNFPDRFSGHQFPNYSSELNVNALLLGDSALYLCASSPFALGQGELNTEAFFGQGTRLTVV.

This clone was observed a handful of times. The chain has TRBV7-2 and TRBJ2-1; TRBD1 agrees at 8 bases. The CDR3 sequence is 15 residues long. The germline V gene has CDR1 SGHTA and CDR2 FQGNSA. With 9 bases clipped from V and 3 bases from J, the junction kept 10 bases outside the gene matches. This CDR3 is CASLPGTGHYNEQFF. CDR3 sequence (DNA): TGTGCCAGTCTGCCCGGGACAGGCCACTACAATGAGCAGTTCTTC.

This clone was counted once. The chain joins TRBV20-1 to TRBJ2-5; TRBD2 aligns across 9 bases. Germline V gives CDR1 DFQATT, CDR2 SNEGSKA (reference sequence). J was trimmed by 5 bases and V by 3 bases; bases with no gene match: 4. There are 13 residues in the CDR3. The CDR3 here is CSASFSGGETQYF. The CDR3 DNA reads TGCAGTGCTAGTTTTAGCGGGGGTGAGACCCAGTACTTC.

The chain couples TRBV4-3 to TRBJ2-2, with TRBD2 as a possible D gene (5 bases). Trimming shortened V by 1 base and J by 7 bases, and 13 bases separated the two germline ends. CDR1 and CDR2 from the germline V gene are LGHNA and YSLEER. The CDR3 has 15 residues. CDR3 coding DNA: TGCGCCAGCAGCCAAGTGTTAGCGTATGGCGGGGAGCTGTTTTTT. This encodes CASSQVLAYGGELFF.

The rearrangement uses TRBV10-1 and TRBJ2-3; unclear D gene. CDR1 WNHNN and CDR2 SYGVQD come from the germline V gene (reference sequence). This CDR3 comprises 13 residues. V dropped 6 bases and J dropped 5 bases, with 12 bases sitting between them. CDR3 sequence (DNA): TGCGCCAGCAGAAGGGATCTTGAAGATACGCAGTATTTT. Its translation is CASRRDLEDTQYF.

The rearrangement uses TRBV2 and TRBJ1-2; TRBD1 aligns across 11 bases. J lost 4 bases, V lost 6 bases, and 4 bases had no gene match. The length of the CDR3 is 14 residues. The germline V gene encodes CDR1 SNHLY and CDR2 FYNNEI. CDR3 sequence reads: CASRIGQGAYGYTF. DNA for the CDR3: TGTGCCAGCAGAATAGGACAGGGGGCCTATGGCTACACCTTC.

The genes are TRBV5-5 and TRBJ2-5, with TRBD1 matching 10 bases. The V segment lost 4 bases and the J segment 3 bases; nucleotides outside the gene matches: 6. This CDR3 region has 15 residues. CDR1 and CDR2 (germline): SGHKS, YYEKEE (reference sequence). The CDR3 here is CASSDSGTGEETQYF. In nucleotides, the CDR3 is TGTGCCAGCAGCGACTCCGGGACAGGGGAAGAGACCCAGTACTTC.

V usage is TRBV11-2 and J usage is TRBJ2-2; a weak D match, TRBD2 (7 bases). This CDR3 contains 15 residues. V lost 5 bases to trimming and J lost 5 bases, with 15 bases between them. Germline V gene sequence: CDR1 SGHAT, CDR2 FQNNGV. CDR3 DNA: TGTGCCAGCAGCCTCCGCGGGGGCGGAACCGGGGAGCTGTTTTTT. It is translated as CASSLRGGGTGELFF.

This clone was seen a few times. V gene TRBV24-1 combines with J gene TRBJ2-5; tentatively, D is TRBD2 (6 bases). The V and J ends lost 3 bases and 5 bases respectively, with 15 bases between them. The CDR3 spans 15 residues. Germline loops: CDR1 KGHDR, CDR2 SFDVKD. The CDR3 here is CATSDTRASEETQYF. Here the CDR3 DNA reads TGTGCCACCAGTGATACAAGGGCTAGCGAGGAGACCCAGTACTTC.

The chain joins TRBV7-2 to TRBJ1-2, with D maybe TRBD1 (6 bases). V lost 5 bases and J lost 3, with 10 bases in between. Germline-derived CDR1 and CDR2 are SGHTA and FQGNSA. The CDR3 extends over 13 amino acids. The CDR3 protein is CASSVNRDYGYTF. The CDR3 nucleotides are TGTGCCAGCAGCGTAAACAGGGACTATGGCTACACCTTC.

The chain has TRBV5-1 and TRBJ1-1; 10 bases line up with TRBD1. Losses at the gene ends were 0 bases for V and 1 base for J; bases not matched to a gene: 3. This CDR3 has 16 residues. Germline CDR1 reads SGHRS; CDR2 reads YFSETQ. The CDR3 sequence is CASSLARDRGNTEAFF. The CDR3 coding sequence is TGCGCCAGCAGCTTGGCCCGGGACAGGGGGAACACTGAAGCTTTCTTT. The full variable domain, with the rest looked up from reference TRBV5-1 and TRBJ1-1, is KAGVTQTPRYLIKTRGQQVTLSCSPISGHRSVSWYQQTPGQGLQFLFEYFSETQRNKGNFPGRFSGRQFSNSRSEMNVSTLELGDSALYLCASSLARDRGNTEAFFGQGTRLTVV.

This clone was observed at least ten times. The CDR3 protein is CASSQETGALDTEAFF. Written as DNA, the CDR3 is TGTGCCAGCAGCCAAGAGACAGGAGCCTTGGACACTGAAGCTTTCTTT. This chain joins TRBV4-2 and TRBJ1-1; TRBD1 might be the D (6 bases). The CDR3 extends over 16 amino acids. The germline gives CDR1 LGHNA, CDR2 YNFKEQ. Trimming stripped 0 bases from V and 3 bases from J, with 14 bases between.